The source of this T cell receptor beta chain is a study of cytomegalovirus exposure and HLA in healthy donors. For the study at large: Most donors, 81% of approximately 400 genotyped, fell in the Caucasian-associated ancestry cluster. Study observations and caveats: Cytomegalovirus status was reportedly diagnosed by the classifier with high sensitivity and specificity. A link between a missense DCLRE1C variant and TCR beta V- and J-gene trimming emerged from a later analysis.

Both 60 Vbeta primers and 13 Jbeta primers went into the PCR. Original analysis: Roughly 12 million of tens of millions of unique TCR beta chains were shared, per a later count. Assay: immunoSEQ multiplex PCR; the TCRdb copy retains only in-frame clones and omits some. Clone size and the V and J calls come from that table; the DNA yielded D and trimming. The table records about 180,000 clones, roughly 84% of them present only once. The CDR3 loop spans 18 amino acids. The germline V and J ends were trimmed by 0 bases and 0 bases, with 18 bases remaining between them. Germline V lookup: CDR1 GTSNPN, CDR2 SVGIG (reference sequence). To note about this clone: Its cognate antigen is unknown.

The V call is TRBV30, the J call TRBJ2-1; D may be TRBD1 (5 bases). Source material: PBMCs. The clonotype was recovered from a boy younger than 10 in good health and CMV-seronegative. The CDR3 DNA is TGTGCCTGGAGTGTAAGGGGCTTTTCCCGTAGCTCCTACAATGAGCAGTTCTTC. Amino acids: CAWSVRGFSRSSYNEQFF.